The 19 T cell receptor beta chains in this list originate from one sample, sequenced in a study of blood T cell repertoires in COVID-19. TCRdb's copy holds only in-frame clones and misses some; the assay was immunoSEQ multiplex PCR. The sample includes under 150,000 clones, about 80% of them seen just once. Sequenced: PBMCs or T cells enriched from blood (not recorded which). Source of these receptors: a woman aged 45-60 years who had recovered from COVID-19.

J is TRBJ2-3 and V is TRBV4-2, with 8 bases that match TRBD2. Germline CDR1 is LGHNA and CDR2 is YNFKEQ. V trimming: 0 bases; J trimming: 5 bases; junction bases outside the gene matches: 10. This CDR3 is 17 amino acids long. This chain's CDR3 is CASSQEGSGNYRDTQYF. In DNA, the CDR3 is TGTGCCAGCAGCCAAGAGGGTAGCGGGAACTACCGAGATACGCAGTATTTT.

This clone was seen just once. The chain recombines TRBV4-1 with TRBJ1-5; 7 nucleotides line up with TRBD1. Germline assignment: CDR1 MGHRA and CDR2 YSYEKL. With 3 bases clipped from V and 4 bases from J, the junction kept 0 bases outside the gene matches. This CDR3 has 13 amino acids. The CDR3 nucleotides read TGCGCCAGCAGCCAGGGACAGAATCAGCCCCAGCATTTT. This codes for CASSQGQNQPQHF.

The chain is built from TRBV7-3 and TRBJ2-1; D possibly corresponds to TRBD1 (5 bases). Per germline, CDR1 SGHTA and CDR2 FQGTGA. The CDR3 extends over 13 amino acids. Trimming left V 5 bases short and J 6 bases short, with 11 bases between. The CDR3 coding sequence is TGTGCCAGCAGCCCCGCTGGGGCCAATGAGCAGTTCTTC. This sequence encodes CASSPAGANEQFF.

The chain recombines TRBV6-5 with TRBJ2-7; tentative D call: TRBD2 (6 bases). Deletions cut 2 bases from V and 6 bases from J, with 8 bases between. The CDR3 has 12 amino acids. Germline assignment: CDR1 MNHEY and CDR2 SVGAGI. CDR3: CASSYRGGEQYF. The CDR3 coding sequence is TGTGCCAGCAGTTACCGGGGAGGCGAGCAGTACTTC.

This clone appeared a single time. The chain recombines TRBV19 with TRBJ1-1; the D gene is possibly TRBD1 (6 bases). This CDR3 region has 16 residues. CDR1 and CDR2 from the germline V gene are LNHDA and SQIVND (reference sequence). Trimming pared 5 bases from V and 4 bases from J, leaving 20 bases between. The CDR3: CASSSQGRSGSTEAFF. CDR3 sequence (DNA): TGTGCCAGTAGTTCTCAGGGGAGAAGTGGTAGCACTGAAGCTTTCTTT. Full variable domain (remainder filled in from reference TRBV19 and TRBJ1-1): DGGITQSPKYLFRKEGQNVTLSCEQNLNHDAMYWYRQDPGQGLRLIYYSQIVNDFQKGDIAEGYSVSREKKESFPLTVTSAQKNPTAFYLCASSSQGRSGSTEAFFGQGTRLTVV.

The genes are TRBV10-1 and TRBJ2-5; maybe TRBD2 (6 bases). The CDR3 is 13 amino acids. Trimming took off 4 bases at V and 7 bases at J, with 13 bases between the two ends. Germline CDR1 is WNHNN and CDR2 is SYGVQD (reference sequence). CDR3 sequence: CASSAGTRGTQYF. The CDR3 bases are TGCGCCAGCAGTGCCGGGACTCGGGGGACCCAGTACTTC.

The chain has TRBV5-5 and TRBJ2-7; 7 nucleotides line up with TRBD2. The CDR3 runs to 15 residues. Germline V gene sequence: CDR1 SGHKS, CDR2 YYEKEE (reference sequence). Trimming took 1 base from V and 1 from J; bases not matched to a gene: 5. The CDR3 nucleotides are TGTGCCAGCAGCTTGCTAGCGGCCCCTTCCTACGAGCAGTACTTC. Its translation is CASSLLAAPSYEQYF.

The J gene is TRBJ2-7, the V gene TRBV27, with D tentatively TRBD1 (5 bases). CDR1 is MNHEY and CDR2 is SMNVEV in the germline V gene (reference sequence). The length of the CDR3 is 13 residues. Between the trimmed V and J ends, which lost 3 bases and 4 bases, there was a span of 10 bases. As DNA, the CDR3 is TGTGCCAGCAGTTTCAAGGGGTATTACGAGCAGTACTTC. It encodes CASSFKGYYEQYF.

The chain links TRBV27 to TRBJ1-2, with 7 nucleotides matching TRBD1. With V trimmed by 4 bases and J by 6 bases, 11 bases remained unmatched. Germline V gene lookup returns CDR1 MNHEY and CDR2 SMNVEV (reference sequence). This CDR3 is 15 amino acids long. CDR3 sequence reads: CASSSSTTGWNGYTF. The CDR3, as DNA: TGTGCCAGCAGTTCCTCCACGACAGGGTGGAATGGCTACACCTTC.

This clone has only a few counts. The chain carries TRBV5-1 and TRBJ2-1; D possibly corresponds to TRBD2 (5 bases). The germline gives CDR1 SGHRS, CDR2 YFSETQ. Deletions cut 3 bases from V and 8 bases from J, with 24 bases between. The CDR3 runs 17 residues. CDR3 loop: CASSSARRSTSFDEQFF. In DNA, the CDR3 is TGCGCCAGCAGCTCCGCCCGACGGAGCACTAGTTTTGATGAGCAGTTCTTC.

This chain connects TRBV19 to TRBJ1-5; D is unclear. V gave up 6 bases and J gave up 2 bases, with 8 bases separating them. The CDR3 loop spans 13 amino acids. Germline V lookup: CDR1 LNHDA, CDR2 SQIVND (reference sequence). The CDR3 loop reads CASRAGGNQPQHF. CDR3 nucleotides: TGTGCCAGTAGGGCCGGGGGCAATCAGCCCCAGCATTTT.

The chain uses TRBV18 and TRBJ1-1; D is unresolved. Trimming pared 4 bases from V and 6 bases from J, leaving 9 bases between. In germline, CDR1 is KGHSH, CDR2 LQKENI. CDR3 length: 12 residues. DNA for the CDR3: TGTGCCAGCTCACGAGGGATTTCTGAAGCTTTCTTT. Its translation is CASSRGISEAFF. The full variable domain, in which reference TRBV18 and TRBJ1-1 provide the parts outside the CDR3, is NAGVMQNPRHLVRRRGQEARLRCSPMKGHSHVYWYRQLPEEGLKFMVYLQKENIIDESGMPKERFSAEFPKEGPSILRIQQVVRGDSAAYFCASSRGISEAFFGQGTRLTVV.

The chain carries TRBV6-5 and TRBJ2-7; TRBD1 is a possible D gene (5 bases). Germline V CDR1 and CDR2: MNHEY, SVGAGI. The CDR3 contains 12 residues. Trimming took 7 bases from V and 6 from J, leaving 13 bases between them. The CDR3, as DNA: TGTGCCAGCACCCCTGGGGCAATCGAGCAGTACTTC. Protein product: CASTPGAIEQYF.

The J gene is TRBJ2-4, the V gene TRBV20-1; D is unresolved. V lost 7 bases and J 6 bases, leaving 10 bases between the germline ends. Germline CDR1 and CDR2: DFQATT and SNEGSKA (reference sequence). This CDR3 region has 11 residues. The CDR3 region has the DNA TGCAGTGGCGTGCGGAGAAACATTCAGTACTTC. Translation gives CSGVRRNIQYF.

There are a few counts of this clone. V is TRBV7-9 and J is TRBJ2-1; 8 nucleotides align to TRBD2. CDR3 length: 13 residues. Trimming took 1 base from V and 10 from J; bases not matched to a gene: 3. Germline-derived CDR1 and CDR2 are SEHNR and FQNEAQ (reference sequence). CDR3 amino acids: CASSLDSSGEQFF. The CDR3 nucleotides read TGTGCCAGCAGCTTAGATTCTAGCGGGGAGCAGTTCTTC.

As DNA, the CDR3 is TGCGCCAGCAGCCACCGACAGGGAACTAATGAAAAACTGTTTTTT. Translating gives CASSHRQGTNEKLFF. The J gene is TRBJ1-4, the V gene TRBV4-1; 7 bases are a match to TRBD1. The germline gives CDR1 MGHRA, CDR2 YSYEKL. The trim removed 3 bases at V and 1 base at J, leaving 2 bases unmatched. The CDR3 is made up of 15 amino acids.

This chain links TRBV3-1 (or the pseudogene TRBV3-2) with TRBJ1-6; 7 nucleotides align to TRBD1. The CDR3 is 15 residues long. Per the germline V gene, CDR1 is LGHDT and CDR2 is YNNKEL (reference sequence). V lost 3 bases, J lost 6 bases, and 5 bases stayed unmatched. DNA of the CDR3: TGTGCCAGCAGCCACGACAGGGCTGGTAATTCACCCCTCCACTTT. This translates into CASSHDRAGNSPLHF.

V is TRBV5-4 and J is TRBJ2-5, with TRBD1 identical over 9 bases. This CDR3 is 17 amino acids long. The J segment lost 2 bases and the V segment lost 4 bases, leaving 12 bases of the junction unmatched. Germline assignment: CDR1 SGHNT and CDR2 YYREEE (reference sequence). CDR3 DNA sequence: TGTGCCAGCAGCCTCATTCCCGGGACAGGGCCACAAGAGACCCAGTACTTC. This translates into CASSLIPGTGPQETQYF. The whole variable domain, remainder taken from reference TRBV5-4 and TRBJ2-5, is ETGVTQSPTHLIKTRGQQVTLRCSSQSGHNTVSWYQQALGQGPQFIFQYYREEENGRGNFPPRFSGLQFPNYSSELNVNALELDDSALYLCASSLIPGTGPQETQYFGPGTRLLVL.

J is TRBJ1-1 and V is TRBV7-9, with D tentatively TRBD1 (5 bases). CDR3 length equals 14 residues. V lost 5 bases and J 1 base, leaving 11 bases between the germline ends. Germline V gene sequence: CDR1 SEHNR, CDR2 FQNEAQ (reference sequence). The CDR3 DNA reads TGTGCCAGCAGCGCCCCGACAGAGAACACTGAAGCTTTCTTT. This gives the protein CASSAPTENTEAFF.